The 12 T cell receptor beta chains reported below all come from one sample, sequenced in a study of blood T cells in healthy people across ages (dated by TCRdb to 2015 to 2017). To prepare the library, 5' RACE was applied. Sequencing relied on an Illumina HiSeq 2500. A second roughly 7 to 12 cycle PCR used a sample-barcoded 5' primer and a J-beta primer mix. Clones were called with MiXCR by TCRdb after fastp trimmed the public reads at Q25, and only in-frame beta chains were retained. Each CDR3 protein appears once, grouped with its most common genes and DNA. The sample table records 980,000 or so distinct CDR3 sequences; around 48% of these occur just once. Of the sample, roughly an eighth falls within the top ten clones. Material: blood. The receptors here all came from a man aged 30 to 45 in good health.

The chain carries TRBV28 and TRBJ1-5; weak D call: TRBD1 (5 bases). Trimming pared 2 bases from V and 4 bases from J, leaving 9 bases between. This CDR3 comprises 14 residues. Germline CDR1 MDHEN, CDR2 SYDVKM. For the CDR3, the DNA is TGTGCCAGCAGTTTAGAACAGGCGAATCAGCCCCAGCATTTT. This sequence encodes CASSLEQANQPQHF.

This clonotype was counted a few times. V is TRBV4-1 and J is TRBJ1-6; D possibly corresponds to TRBD1 (6 bases). There are 18 residues in the CDR3. Trimming left V 0 bases short and J 5 bases short, with 17 bases between. Germline V gives CDR1 MGHRA, CDR2 YSYEKL. The CDR3 is CASSQEPGTPTNNSPLHF. The CDR3 nucleotides read TGCGCCAGCAGCCAAGAACCCGGGACACCCACCAATAATTCACCCCTCCACTTT.

This clonotype was detected only a few times. This rearrangement joins TRBV20-1 to TRBJ2-1; TRBD2 matches at 9 bases. The germline gives CDR1 DFQATT, CDR2 SNEGSKA (reference sequence). The ends lost 6 bases at V and 6 bases at J; junction bases unmatched: 9. This CDR3 has 14 amino acids. The CDR3: CSAPPLAGANEQFF. The CDR3 region has the DNA TGCAGTGCCCCCCCTTTAGCGGGGGCCAATGAGCAGTTCTTC.

This clonotype was detected only a few times. V usage is TRBV4-1 and J usage is TRBJ2-5; D assignment may be TRBD1 or TRBD2 (5 bases each). Trimming stripped 1 base from V and 5 bases from J, with 17 bases between. The length of the CDR3 is 16 residues. Germline lookup yields CDR1 MGHRA and CDR2 YSYEKL. The CDR3 DNA follows: TGCGCCAGCAGCCAAGGGACGGGGCCGGCGGAGGAGACCCAGTACTTC. Protein: CASSQGTGPAEETQYF.

This clonotype was seen a handful of times. DNA of the CDR3: TGTGCCAGCAGTGGGCGAGGACTGACGGCACTTACAGATACGCAGTATTTT. It is translated as CASSGRGLTALTDTQYF. V and J are TRBV2 and TRBJ2-3; TRBD2 is a possible D gene (5 bases). V lost 4 bases and J lost 3, with 20 bases in between. This CDR3 is built from 17 residues. Germline V lookup: CDR1 SNHLY, CDR2 FYNNEI.

This clonotype was picked up many times. The chain is built from TRBV11-2 and TRBJ2-1; no clear D. The CDR3 contains 13 residues. Germline values: CDR1 SGHAT, CDR2 FQNNGV. Trimming took off 0 bases at V and 6 bases at J, with 6 bases between the two ends. The CDR3 here is CASSLERINEQFF. CDR3 in DNA: TGTGCCAGCAGCTTAGAACGGATCAATGAGCAGTTCTTC.

The rearrangement uses TRBV7-9 and TRBJ2-7; 10 nucleotides line up with TRBD2. Unmatched junction bases numbered 8, after V lost 6 bases and J lost 3 bases. The CDR3 has 15 residues. The V gene's germline CDR1 is SEHNR and CDR2 FQNEAQ (reference sequence). This CDR3 reads CASSSLAGVFYEQYF. In DNA form, the CDR3 reads TGTGCCAGCAGTTCCCTAGCGGGGGTATTCTACGAGCAGTACTTC.

The V gene is TRBV13, the J gene TRBJ1-4; possible D gene TRBD1, 5 bases. The CDR3 is 14 amino acids. CDR1 is PRHDT, CDR2 FYEKMQ, per germline (reference sequence). V was cut by 1 base and J by 7 bases, with 10 bases left in between. The CDR3 protein is CASSLVGGSEKLFF. The CDR3 DNA follows: TGTGCCAGCAGCTTAGTGGGGGGATCTGAAAAACTGTTTTTT.

This clonotype came up many times. The chain uses TRBV24-1 and TRBJ1-2; 7 bases are shared with TRBD1. This CDR3 is built from 15 residues. Germline V gene sequence: CDR1 KGHDR, CDR2 SFDVKD. Germline trimming cut 3 bases from V and 6 bases from J; bases unmatched to any gene: 9. The chain's CDR3 is CATSDHRGRFHGYTF. CDR3 DNA: TGTGCCACCAGTGATCACAGGGGAAGGTTCCATGGCTACACCTTC.

This clonotype was counted ten times or more. This chain uses TRBV20-1 with TRBJ2-3, with D tentatively TRBD1 or TRBD2 (5 bases each). CDR1 DFQATT and CDR2 SNEGSKA come from the germline V gene (reference sequence). The CDR3 extends over 13 amino acids. The germline V and J ends were trimmed by 3 bases and 7 bases, with 14 bases remaining between them. The CDR3 DNA sequence: TGCAGTGCTAGTGATCGGGGACCTAATACGCAGTATTTT. This translates into CSASDRGPNTQYF.

This clonotype was seen a few times. The chain recombines TRBV10-3 with TRBJ1-5; no reliable D call. V was clipped by 2 bases and J by 0 bases, with 8 bases between them. This CDR3 has 15 amino acids. Germline V gene sequence: CDR1 ENHRY, CDR2 SYGVKD. The CDR3 here is CAISEGVGSNQPQHF. Written as DNA, the CDR3 is TGTGCCATCAGTGAGGGAGTGGGTAGCAATCAGCCCCAGCATTTT.

V and J are TRBV2 and TRBJ1-2; 7 bases are shared with TRBD1. CDR1 SNHLY and CDR2 FYNNEI come from the germline V gene. This CDR3 has 15 residues. Trimming removed 6 bases from V and 4 bases from J; junction bases left unmatched: 11. The CDR3 DNA reads as TGTGCCAGCAGGAGAAATTCGCAGGGGGTCTATGGCTACACCTTC. Translating it yields CASRRNSQGVYGYTF.